These 3 T cell receptor beta chains share one sample of origin, sequenced in a study of blood T cell repertoires in COVID-19. Assay used: immunoSEQ multiplex PCR; TCRdb lists only in-frame clones, some missing. The sample holds 300,000 to 450,000 clones, 70% to 90% seen once. Source material: PBMCs or T cells enriched from blood (not recorded which). These receptors were collected from a man aged 25 to 45 who had recovered from COVID-19.

V is TRBV10-3 and J is TRBJ2-3; TRBD2 matches 13 bases. Germline assignment: CDR1 ENHRY and CDR2 SYGVKD. J gave up 0 bases and V 6 bases, and 6 bases lay outside the gene matches. There are 17 residues in the CDR3. The CDR3 DNA sequence: TGTGCCATCAGCAGACTAGCGGGGGGTGGAAGCACAGATACGCAGTATTTT. Its protein is CAISRLAGGGSTDTQYF.

The CDR3 here is CASSLTRTASLPTF. The CDR3 DNA follows: TGTGCCAGCAGTTTGACCAGGACAGCCTCTTTGCCCACCTTC. The chain uses TRBV7-3 and TRBJ1-2; tentative D call: TRBD1 (6 bases). CDR3 length equals 14 residues. CDR1 and CDR2 (germline): SGHTA, FQGTGA. V lost 6 bases, J lost 13 bases, and 24 bases lay in between.

The chain couples TRBV6-5 to TRBJ1-1; D is uncertain. Germline CDR1 reads MNHEY; CDR2 reads SVGAGI. The germline V and J ends were trimmed by 3 bases and 8 bases, with 10 bases remaining between them. This CDR3 has 12 residues. Here the CDR3 DNA reads TGTGCCAGCAGTTATGTACCGGGGGAAGCTTTCTTT. This sequence encodes CASSYVPGEAFF.